This is a list of T cell receptor beta chains from one sample in a study of response to subunit inactivated influenza vaccine. MiXCR, run by TCRdb on the RT-PCR reads, gives a single entry per CDR3 protein. The sample holds more than 700,000 distinct CDR3 sequences, around 21% seen once. The source material was PBMCs from blood, sampled about 5 days after vaccination. Receptors were obtained from a man aged 50-59 years who received an inactivated influenza vaccine. Each CDR3 is given with its conserved first and last residue. D genes are given only for firm matches. Rows give clone size only sometimes, using once, few, many, or a class for an expanded clone.

abundance: few; j_gene: TRBJ2-1; d_gene: TRBD2; v_gene: TRBV5-6; CDR3nt: TGTGCCAGCAGCACGGGACTAGACAATGAGCAGTTCTTC; CDR3aa: CASSTGLDNEQFF
abundance: .; j_gene: TRBJ1-1; d_gene: .; v_gene: TRBV12-3/TRBV12-4; CDR3nt: TGTGCCAGCCAGGGCCAGATGAACACTGAAGCTTTCTTT; CDR3aa: CASQGQMNTEAFF
abundance: .; j_gene: TRBJ2-1; d_gene: TRBD2; v_gene: TRBV6-5; CDR3nt: TGTGCCAGCAGTTACGAGACTAGCGGGAGGTACGCCTACAATGAGCAGTTCTTC; CDR3aa: CASSYETSGRYAYNEQFF
abundance: .; j_gene: TRBJ2-7; d_gene: TRBD1; v_gene: TRBV20-1; CDR3nt: TGCAGTGCTTATCGGACAGGGAGCACCTACGAGCAGTACTTC; CDR3aa: CSAYRTGSTYEQYF
abundance: .; j_gene: TRBJ2-1; d_gene: TRBD2; v_gene: TRBV20-1; CDR3nt: TGCAGTGCTAGAGATCTCGGGGGAGGGCCAGGCAATGAGCAGTTCTTC; CDR3aa: CSARDLGGGPGNEQFF
abundance: many; j_gene: TRBJ2-5; d_gene: .; v_gene: TRBV7-2; CDR3nt: TGTGCCAGCAGCTTAGTTGTTGGGGAGACCCAGTACTTC; CDR3aa: CASSLVVGETQYF
abundance: .; j_gene: TRBJ2-1; d_gene: .; v_gene: TRBV20-1; CDR3nt: TGCAGTGCTAGGAGGGGGTCCGGGCTCAATGAGCAGTTCTTC; CDR3aa: CSARRGSGLNEQFF
abundance: .; j_gene: TRBJ2-3; d_gene: .; v_gene: TRBV4-2; CDR3nt: TGTGCCAGCAGCCAAGAATGGCAGGGTGCCCACCAAACAGATACGCAGTATTTT; CDR3aa: CASSQEWQGAHQTDTQYF
abundance: .; j_gene: TRBJ2-1; d_gene: .; v_gene: TRBV7-9; CDR3nt: TGTGCCAGCAGAGAAGGATGGGACAATGAGCAGTTCTTC; CDR3aa: CASREGWDNEQFF
abundance: .; j_gene: TRBJ2-1; d_gene: .; v_gene: TRBV7-9; CDR3nt: TGTGCCAGCAGCTTAAAGGGGGACTCCCTCAACAATGAGCAGTTCTTC; CDR3aa: CASSLKGDSLNNEQFF
abundance: .; j_gene: TRBJ1-2; d_gene: .; v_gene: TRBV10-3; CDR3nt: TGTGCCATCAGTGAGTCTAGGGAACATGGCTACACCTTC; CDR3aa: CAISESREHGYTF
abundance: .; j_gene: TRBJ1-1; d_gene: .; v_gene: TRBV7-9; CDR3nt: TGTGCCAGCAGCTTAGACGCACCCTCTGAAGCTTTCTTT; CDR3aa: CASSLDAPSEAFF
abundance: few; j_gene: TRBJ2-1; d_gene: TRBD2; v_gene: TRBV11-2; CDR3nt: TGTGCCAGCAGCTTAGATCGGACTAGCGGTTACAATGAGCAGTTCTTC; CDR3aa: CASSLDRTSGYNEQFF
abundance: few; j_gene: TRBJ2-3; d_gene: .; v_gene: TRBV24-1; CDR3nt: TGTGCCACCAGTGATGCGACAGGTTTCACAGATACGCAGTATTTT; CDR3aa: CATSDATGFTDTQYF
abundance: many; j_gene: TRBJ1-2; d_gene: .; v_gene: TRBV27; CDR3nt: TGTGCCAGCAGTTTGAAGGGAGGGAACTATGGCTACACCTTC; CDR3aa: CASSLKGGNYGYTF
abundance: .; j_gene: TRBJ1-5; d_gene: .; v_gene: TRBV30; CDR3nt: TGTGCCTGGAGGGCGGGAACAGCTAGAACACCCCAGCATTTT; CDR3aa: CAWRAGTARTPQHF
abundance: few; j_gene: TRBJ1-2; d_gene: .; v_gene: TRBV12-3/TRBV12-4; CDR3nt: TGTGCCAGCAGTTTTTGGCAGGACGGCTACACCTTC; CDR3aa: CASSFWQDGYTF
abundance: few; j_gene: TRBJ2-1; d_gene: .; v_gene: TRBV4-3; CDR3nt: TGCGCCAGCAGCCAAGACCCATTGGACAATGAGCAGTTCTTC; CDR3aa: CASSQDPLDNEQFF
abundance: many; j_gene: TRBJ1-2; d_gene: .; v_gene: TRBV2; CDR3nt: TGTGCCAGCTCATCCACACGGGAAGCTAACTATGGCTACACCTTC; CDR3aa: CASSSTREANYGYTF
abundance: many; j_gene: TRBJ2-5; d_gene: .; v_gene: TRBV7-9; CDR3nt: TGTGCCAGCAGTTTTTTACTAGACCAAGAGACCCAGTACTTC; CDR3aa: CASSFLLDQETQYF
abundance: .; j_gene: TRBJ2-1; d_gene: TRBD1; v_gene: TRBV12-3/TRBV12-4; CDR3nt: TGTGCCAGCAGGGACAGGGGGGACAATGAGCAGTTCTTC; CDR3aa: CASRDRGDNEQFF
abundance: many; j_gene: TRBJ1-2; d_gene: TRBD1; v_gene: TRBV5-1; CDR3nt: TGCGCCAGCAGCTCGGGACGGACAGGGAATGGCTACACCTTC; CDR3aa: CASSSGRTGNGYTF
abundance: many; j_gene: TRBJ2-1; d_gene: .; v_gene: TRBV7-9; CDR3nt: TGTGCCAGCAGCTTACCCAGGGATTCTCCGTTCTTC; CDR3aa: CASSLPRDSPFF
abundance: few; j_gene: TRBJ1-4; d_gene: .; v_gene: TRBV7-9; CDR3nt: TGTGCCAGCAGCTTGAGACCCGGGGAAAAACTGTTTTTT; CDR3aa: CASSLRPGEKLFF
abundance: .; j_gene: TRBJ2-3; d_gene: .; v_gene: TRBV7-9; CDR3nt: TGTGCCAGCAGCTCACCCGCAGCCGGGGCGAGAGGAACGCAGTATTTT; CDR3aa: CASSSPAAGARGTQYF
abundance: .; j_gene: TRBJ1-1; d_gene: TRBD1; v_gene: TRBV10-3; CDR3nt: TGTGCCATCCAGGGGGCCGCTGAAGCTTTCTTT; CDR3aa: CAIQGAAEAFF
abundance: .; j_gene: TRBJ1-1; d_gene: .; v_gene: TRBV20-1; CDR3nt: TGCAGTGCTAGAGATCGGACAGACCGTGGCACTGAAGCTTTCTTT; CDR3aa: CSARDRTDRGTEAFF
abundance: few; j_gene: TRBJ1-5; d_gene: TRBD1; v_gene: TRBV20-1; CDR3nt: TGCAGTGCTAGACGTTTGACAGGGCTGTTTCGGCCCCAGCATTTT; CDR3aa: CSARRLTGLFRPQHF
abundance: few; j_gene: TRBJ2-2; d_gene: .; v_gene: TRBV20-1; CDR3nt: TGCAGTGCTAGGAGGCTCCTCACCGGGGAGCTGTTTTTT; CDR3aa: CSARRLLTGELFF
abundance: .; j_gene: TRBJ2-3; d_gene: .; v_gene: TRBV29-1; CDR3nt: TGCAGCGGTAGGGGGGGCACGACAGGCACAGATACGCAGTATTTT; CDR3aa: CSGRGGTTGTDTQYF
abundance: .; j_gene: TRBJ2-7; d_gene: TRBD2; v_gene: TRBV10-3; CDR3nt: TGTGCCATCAGTTTAGCGGGAAGCTCCTACGAGCAGTACTTC; CDR3aa: CAISLAGSSYEQYF
abundance: .; j_gene: TRBJ1-5; d_gene: .; v_gene: TRBV6-2/TRBV6-3; CDR3nt: TGTGCCAGCAGTTACTCGGTGGCGCGGATTCATGATCAGCCCCAGCATTTT; CDR3aa: CASSYSVARIHDQPQHF
abundance: .; j_gene: TRBJ2-1; d_gene: TRBD2; v_gene: TRBV20-1; CDR3nt: TGCAGTGCTAGCGGTAGCGGGGTTATCAATGAGCAGTTCTTC; CDR3aa: CSASGSGVINEQFF
abundance: .; j_gene: TRBJ2-5; d_gene: TRBD2; v_gene: TRBV7-9; CDR3nt: TGTGCCAGCAGCTCCCAAGCGGGGGGATACCAAGAGACCCAGTACTTC; CDR3aa: CASSSQAGGYQETQYF
abundance: few; j_gene: TRBJ2-3; d_gene: .; v_gene: TRBV7-2; CDR3nt: TGTGCCAGCAGTCGGCGGAGCTCGACAGATACGCAGTATTTT; CDR3aa: CASSRRSSTDTQYF
abundance: many; j_gene: TRBJ2-3; d_gene: .; v_gene: TRBV7-2; CDR3nt: TGTGCCAGCGTCCGTGGGTCAGGGTTTTCCACAGATACGCAGTATTTT; CDR3aa: CASVRGSGFSTDTQYF
abundance: .; j_gene: TRBJ2-3; d_gene: .; v_gene: TRBV28; CDR3nt: TGTGCCAGCAGTTTTGCAGGGGCGGGCACAGATACGCAGTATTTT; CDR3aa: CASSFAGAGTDTQYF
abundance: .; j_gene: TRBJ2-7; d_gene: TRBD1; v_gene: TRBV7-6; CDR3nt: TGTGCCAGCACCCAGGGGGTTTCCTACGAGCAGTACTTC; CDR3aa: CASTQGVSYEQYF
abundance: few; j_gene: TRBJ2-7; d_gene: TRBD1; v_gene: TRBV20-1; CDR3nt: TGCAGTGCTGTCAGGGGGTCAACCTACGAGCAGTACTTC; CDR3aa: CSAVRGSTYEQYF
abundance: few; j_gene: TRBJ2-2; d_gene: TRBD1; v_gene: TRBV4-2; CDR3nt: TGTGCCAGCAGCCAAGATGGGACAGGCCGATTTACGAACACCGGGGAGCTGTTTTTT; CDR3aa: CASSQDGTGRFTNTGELFF
abundance: few; j_gene: TRBJ2-2; d_gene: TRBD2; v_gene: TRBV12-3/TRBV12-4; CDR3nt: TGTGCCAGCAGTCGAAAAGCGGGGGGCACCGGGGAGCTGTTTTTT; CDR3aa: CASSRKAGGTGELFF
abundance: .; j_gene: TRBJ2-7; d_gene: TRBD2; v_gene: TRBV20-1; CDR3nt: TGCAGTGCTAGAGTCGCGACTAGCGGTACTGAGCAGTACTTC; CDR3aa: CSARVATSGTEQYF
abundance: few; j_gene: TRBJ2-3; d_gene: .; v_gene: TRBV5-1; CDR3nt: TGCGCCAGCAACATGGGGGCTAGCGGCACAGATACGCAGTATTTT; CDR3aa: CASNMGASGTDTQYF
abundance: .; j_gene: TRBJ1-2; d_gene: .; v_gene: TRBV19; CDR3nt: TGTGCCAGTAGTGGGCGGGCGGCGTCTAACTATGGCTACACCTTC; CDR3aa: CASSGRAASNYGYTF
abundance: many; j_gene: TRBJ2-7; d_gene: .; v_gene: TRBV20-1; CDR3nt: TGCAGTGCTAGAGATGTGAGGGAGGCCTCCTACGAGCAGTACTTC; CDR3aa: CSARDVREASYEQYF